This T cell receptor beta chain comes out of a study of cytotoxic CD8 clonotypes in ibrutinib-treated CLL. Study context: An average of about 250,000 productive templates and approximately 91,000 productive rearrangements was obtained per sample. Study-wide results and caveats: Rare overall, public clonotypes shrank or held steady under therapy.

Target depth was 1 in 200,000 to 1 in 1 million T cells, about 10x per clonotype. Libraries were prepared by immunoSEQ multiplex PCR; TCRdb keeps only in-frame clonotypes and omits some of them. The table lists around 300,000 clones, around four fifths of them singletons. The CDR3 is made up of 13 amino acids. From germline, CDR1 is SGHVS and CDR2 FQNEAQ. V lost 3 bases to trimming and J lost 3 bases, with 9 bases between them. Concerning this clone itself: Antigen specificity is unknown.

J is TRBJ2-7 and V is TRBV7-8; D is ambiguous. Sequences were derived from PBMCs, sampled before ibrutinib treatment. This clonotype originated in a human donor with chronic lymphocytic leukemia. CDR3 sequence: CASSFRAFYEQYF. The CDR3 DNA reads TGTGCCAGCAGCTTCCGGGCATTCTACGAGCAGTACTTC. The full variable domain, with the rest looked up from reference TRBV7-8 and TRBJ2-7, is GAGVSQSPRYKVAKRGQDVALRCDPISGHVSLFWYQQALGQGPEFLTYFQNEAQLDKSGLPSDRFFAERPEGSVSTLKIQRTQQEDSAVYLCASSFRAFYEQYFGPGTRLTVT.